These 22 T cell receptor beta chains originate from one sample sequenced in a study of shared clonotypes between healthy human individuals (dated by TCRdb to 2020 to 2022). The method was the immunoSEQ multiplex PCR assay. The immuneACCESS repertoire file appears here via TCRdb, limited to in-frame rearrangements. These files lack a portion of the clones; in checked studies, under half of the deficit traces to unresolved V genes, and the cause of the others is not known. The sample table holds millions of clones, of which about 95% were seen once. The ten largest clones represent roughly 0.13% of the sample. The sequenced sample was naive CD4+ T cells sorted from blood. The cell subset or site label of this sample denotes: CD45RA+ positively selected. All receptors come from a man in his late teens or twenties in good health.

This chain's CDR3 is CASSLRRGPPYEQYF. The CDR3 bases are TGTGCCAGCAGCTTGAGGCGGGGGCCCCCCTACGAGCAGTACTTC. The V gene is TRBV5-4, the J gene TRBJ2-7, with a tentative D call TRBD2 (7 bases). V lost 1 base and J lost 2, with 13 bases in between. The CDR3 is 15 residues long. Germline V gene lookup returns CDR1 SGHNT and CDR2 YYREEE (reference sequence).

Notes on this clone: The sample carries other DNA sequences with the same CDR3. The J gene is TRBJ1-1, the V gene TRBV2; unclear D gene. The CDR3 contains 13 residues. With 6 bases removed from V and 1 base from J, the gap between germline ends came to 9 bases. Germline V gene sequence: CDR1 SNHLY, CDR2 FYNNEI. The CDR3 is CASRDDWNTEAFF. The CDR3 region has the DNA TGTGCCAGCAGGGACGACTGGAACACTGAAGCTTTCTTT.

The V call is TRBV11-1, the J call TRBJ1-1; 7 bases align to TRBD1. Germline loops: CDR1 SGHAT, CDR2 FQDESV (reference sequence). V trimming: 2 bases; J trimming: 5 bases; junction bases outside the gene matches: 5. The CDR3 totals 14 residues. Here the CDR3 DNA reads TGTGCCAGCAGCTTACTTTCAGGGGGAACTGAAGCTTTCTTT. Translation gives CASSLLSGGTEAFF.

The chain employs TRBV6-6 and TRBJ2-2; tentative D call: TRBD1 (6 bases). Looked up from germline, CDR1 is MNHNY and CDR2 is SVGAGI (reference sequence). V lost 7 bases and J 5 bases, leaving 17 bases between the germline ends. This CDR3 spans 15 amino acids. The CDR3 loop is CASTLAGVGTGELFF. In nucleotides, the CDR3 is TGTGCCAGCACCCTCGCAGGGGTGGGAACCGGGGAGCTGTTTTTT.

The J gene is TRBJ2-2, the V gene TRBV5-6, with D unclear. With 4 bases removed from V and 0 bases from J, the gap between germline ends came to 10 bases. Germline assignment: CDR1 SGHDT and CDR2 YYEEEE. The CDR3 covers 15 residues. The CDR3 region is CASSPVPANTGELFF. The CDR3 nucleotides are TGTGCCAGCAGCCCTGTTCCCGCGAACACCGGGGAGCTGTTTTTT.

In regard to this clone: Other DNA sequences from this sample encode an identical CDR3 as well. This chain uses TRBV29-1 with TRBJ2-7; D tentatively reads TRBD1 or TRBD2 (7 bases each). The CDR3 extends over 13 amino acids. V lost 6 bases, J lost 4 bases, and 16 bases lay in between. Germline V gene sequence: CDR1 SQVTM, CDR2 ANQGSEA. In nucleotides, the CDR3 is TGCAGCGTGGGGGGGAACAGGGGATACGAGCAGTACTTC. It specifies CSVGGNRGYEQYF.

A few counts support this clone. The junction and the germline gene differ at one end; a read error may be behind it. The chain employs TRBV6-1 and TRBJ1-6; D not certain. This CDR3 region has 16 residues. Germline V gene lookup returns CDR1 MNHNS and CDR2 SASEGT. CDR3 bases: TGTGCCAGCAGGGAAGGGCGGGCTACAAATAATTCACCCCTCCACTTT. It encodes CASREGRATNNSPLHF.

The V and J genes are TRBV19 and TRBJ1-4; D not certain. Germline assignment: CDR1 LNHDA and CDR2 SQIVND (reference sequence). This CDR3 is 15 amino acids long. V shed 6 bases and J shed 8 bases, with 19 bases lying between them. The CDR3 protein is CASSQPKVMREKLFF. For the CDR3, the DNA is TGTGCCAGTAGCCAACCGAAAGTAATGAGGGAAAAACTGTTTTTT.

The V call is TRBV28, the J call TRBJ1-5; D is possibly TRBD1 (6 bases). Germline lookup yields CDR1 MDHEN and CDR2 SYDVKM. Trimming removed 7 bases at V and 5 bases at J, with 9 bases between. The CDR3 has 12 residues. The CDR3 nucleotides read TGTGCCAGCATCGGGGGCGATCAGCCCCAGCATTTT. It is translated as CASIGGDQPQHF.

The rearrangement uses TRBV11-2 and TRBJ2-5; weak D call: TRBD2 (7 bases). Looked up from germline, CDR1 is SGHAT and CDR2 is FQNNGV. The CDR3 runs to 13 residues. V lost 5 bases to trimming and J lost 5 bases, with 12 bases between them. CDR3 amino acids: CASSRGAGETQYF. CDR3 DNA sequence: TGTGCCAGCAGCCGGGGGGCCGGGGAGACCCAGTACTTC.

V usage is TRBV15 and J usage is TRBJ2-1, with D unclear. Germline V gives CDR1 LNHNV, CDR2 YYDKDF (reference sequence). V lost 6 bases and J lost 2, with 8 bases in between. The length of the CDR3 is 13 residues. The CDR3 bases are TGTGCCACCAGGACAAGGCCCTACAATGAGCAGTTCTTC. Protein product: CATRTRPYNEQFF. The full variable domain, in which reference TRBV15 and TRBJ2-1 provide the parts outside the CDR3, is DAMVIQNPRYQVTQFGKPVTLSCSQTLNHNVMYWYQQKSSQAPKLLFHYYDKDFNNEADTPDNFQSRRPNTSFCFLDIRSPGLGDTAMYLCATRTRPYNEQFFGPGTRLTVL.

This clone was counted once. This chain links TRBV10-3 with TRBJ1-4, with 9 bases fitting TRBD1. With 8 bases clipped from V and 8 bases from J, the junction kept 3 bases outside the gene matches. This CDR3 spans 12 amino acids. Germline lookup yields CDR1 ENHRY and CDR2 SYGVKD. In DNA, the CDR3 is TGTGCCATCGGGACAGGGCAAGAAAAACTGTTTTTT. This gives the protein CAIGTGQEKLFF.

This chain connects TRBV7-2 to TRBJ2-5; a possible D gene is TRBD1 (6 bases). Germline V CDR1 and CDR2: SGHTA, FQGNSA. V was pared by 2 bases and J by 4 bases, with 14 bases between. This CDR3 comprises 15 residues. DNA of the CDR3: TGTGCCAGCAGCTTACAGGGGTACCCTCCAGAGACCCAGTACTTC. It yields the protein CASSLQGYPPETQYF.

The rearrangement links TRBV5-4 to TRBJ1-2, with D perhaps matching TRBD1 (6 bases). Trimming cost V 4 bases and J 4 bases, with 11 bases left between them. This CDR3 spans 13 amino acids. Germline V gives CDR1 SGHNT, CDR2 YYREEE (reference sequence). The CDR3 DNA is TGTGCCAGCAGCCTAGACAGGACCTATGGCTACACCTTC. It specifies CASSLDRTYGYTF.

The V and J genes are TRBV4-1 and TRBJ1-2; no definite D call. Germline loops: CDR1 MGHRA, CDR2 YSYEKL. Trimming pared 2 bases from V and 8 bases from J, leaving 15 bases between. The CDR3 sequence is 14 residues long. CDR3 loop: CASSQSSGGRGYTF. CDR3 DNA sequence: TGCGCCAGCAGCCAATCCTCGGGAGGACGGGGCTACACCTTC.

Points on this clone: This same CDR3 is encoded by further DNA sequences in the sample. The gene calls are TRBV6-5 and TRBJ2-5, with unresolved D. The V end lost 8 bases, the J end lost 5 bases, and 9 bases lay between the germline ends. CDR1 and CDR2 (germline): MNHEY, SVGAGI. The CDR3 contains 11 residues. CDR3 bases: TGTGCCAGCTCTAACCGGGAGACCCAGTACTTC. It specifies CASSNRETQYF.

This clone showed up just a few times. This chain links TRBV6-1 with TRBJ1-2; D remains unclear. Germline V CDR1 and CDR2: MNHNS, SASEGT. The CDR3 covers 14 residues. The V gene lost 4 bases and the J gene lost 7 bases, with 16 bases spanning the gap. The CDR3 spells CASSGWEPPVGYTF. DNA of the CDR3: TGTGCCAGCAGTGGATGGGAGCCTCCGGTTGGCTACACCTTC.

V usage is TRBV7-2 and J usage is TRBJ1-6; D is ambiguous. Trimming shortened V by 1 base and J by 9 bases, and 13 bases separated the two germline ends. The CDR3 has 15 residues. Germline V gives CDR1 SGHTA, CDR2 FQGNSA. CDR3: CASSLEGMRSSPLHF. The CDR3 DNA reads TGTGCCAGCAGCTTAGAGGGTATGCGATCTTCACCCCTCCACTTT.

The rearrangement uses TRBV2 and TRBJ2-7; TRBD2 aligns across 13 bases. V trimming: 6 bases; J trimming: 7 bases; junction bases outside the gene matches: 6. CDR1 SNHLY and CDR2 FYNNEI come from the germline V gene. The CDR3 consists of 14 residues. The DNA of the CDR3 is TGTGCCAGCAGACTAGCGGGAGGGCCCGGTGAGCAGTACTTC. Translation gives CASRLAGGPGEQYF.

The chain links TRBV5-1 to TRBJ2-6, with D hard to call. V was clipped by 4 bases and J by 0 bases, with 8 bases between them. This CDR3 comprises 15 residues. CDR1 is SGHRS and CDR2 is YFSETQ in the germline V gene. The CDR3, as DNA: TGCGCCAGCAGCACAGACAACTCTGGGGCCAACGTCCTGACTTTC. Amino acid sequence: CASSTDNSGANVLTF.

The chain recombines TRBV11-1 with TRBJ2-1; TRBD1 aligns across 9 bases. Germline CDR1 SGHAT, CDR2 FQDESV (reference sequence). CDR3 length: 15 amino acids. The junction had 4 bases not matched to a gene; V was cut back by 5 bases and J by 2 bases. CDR3 nucleotides: TGTGCCAGCAGCGCGGGACAGGGAACCTACAATGAGCAGTTCTTC. The encoded protein is CASSAGQGTYNEQFF.

This clone has just one count. This chain links TRBV2 with TRBJ2-7, with 7 nucleotides matching TRBD2. Looked up from germline, CDR1 is SNHLY and CDR2 is FYNNEI. With V trimmed by 4 bases and J by 7 bases, 4 bases remained unmatched. The CDR3 sequence is 12 residues long. The CDR3 DNA is TGTGCCAGCAGTGGAGCGGGGTGGGAGCAGTACTTC. This codes for CASSGAGWEQYF. Using reference TRBV2 and TRBJ2-7 for the parts outside the CDR3, the full variable domain is EPEVTQTPSHQVTQMGQEVILRCVPISNHLYFYWYRQILGQKVEFLVSFYNNEISEKSEIFDDQFSVERPDGSNFTLKIRSTKLEDSAMYFCASSGAGWEQYFGPGTRLTVT.